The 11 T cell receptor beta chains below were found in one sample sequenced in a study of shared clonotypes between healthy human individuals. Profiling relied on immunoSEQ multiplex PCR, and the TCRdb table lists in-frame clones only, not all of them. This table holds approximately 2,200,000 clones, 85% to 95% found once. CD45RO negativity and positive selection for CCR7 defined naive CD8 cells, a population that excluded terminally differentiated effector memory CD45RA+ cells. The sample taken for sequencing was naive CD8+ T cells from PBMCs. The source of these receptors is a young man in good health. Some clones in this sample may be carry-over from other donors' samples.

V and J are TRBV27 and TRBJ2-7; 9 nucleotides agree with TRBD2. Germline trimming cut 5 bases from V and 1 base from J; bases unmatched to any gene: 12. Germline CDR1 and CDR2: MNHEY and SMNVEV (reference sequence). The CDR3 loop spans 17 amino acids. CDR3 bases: TGTGCCAGCAGTCCAATAAACCCTAGCGGGATTTCCTACGAGCAGTACTTC. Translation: CASSPINPSGISYEQYF.

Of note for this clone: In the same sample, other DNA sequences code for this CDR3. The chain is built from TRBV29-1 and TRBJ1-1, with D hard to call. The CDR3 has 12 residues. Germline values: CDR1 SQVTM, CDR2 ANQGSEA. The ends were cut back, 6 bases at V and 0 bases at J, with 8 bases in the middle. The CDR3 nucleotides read TGCAGCGTGGTACTGATGAACACTGAAGCTTTCTTT. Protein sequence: CSVVLMNTEAFF.

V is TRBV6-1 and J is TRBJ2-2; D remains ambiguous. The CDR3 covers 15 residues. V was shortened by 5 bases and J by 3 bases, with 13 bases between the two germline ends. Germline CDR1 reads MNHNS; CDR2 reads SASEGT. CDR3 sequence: CASSPEDGYTGELFF. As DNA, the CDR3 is TGTGCCAGCAGTCCTGAGGACGGATACACCGGGGAGCTGTTTTTT.

CDR3 DNA sequence: TGTGCCAGCAGCCCCGCCCAGGGGGGCGAGCAGTACTTC. The encoded protein is CASSPAQGGEQYF. This sequence joins TRBV9 and TRBJ2-7, with D possibly matching TRBD1 (7 bases). Germline CDR1 SGDLS, CDR2 YYNGEE. Trimming shortened V by 4 bases and J by 6 bases, and 14 bases separated the two germline ends. This CDR3 contains 13 residues.

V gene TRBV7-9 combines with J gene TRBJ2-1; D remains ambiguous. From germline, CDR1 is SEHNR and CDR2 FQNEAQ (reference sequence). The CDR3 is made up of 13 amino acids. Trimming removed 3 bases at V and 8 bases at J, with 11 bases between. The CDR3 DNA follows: TGTGCCAGCAGCTTGGGATATCCGTATGAGCAGTTCTTC. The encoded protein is CASSLGYPYEQFF.

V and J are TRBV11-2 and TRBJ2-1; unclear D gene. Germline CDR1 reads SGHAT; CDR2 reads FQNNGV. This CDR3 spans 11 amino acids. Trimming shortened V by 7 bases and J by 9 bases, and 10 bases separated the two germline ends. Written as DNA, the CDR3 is TGTGCCAGCAACCTACTTGGTGAGCAGTTCTTC. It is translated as CASNLLGEQFF.

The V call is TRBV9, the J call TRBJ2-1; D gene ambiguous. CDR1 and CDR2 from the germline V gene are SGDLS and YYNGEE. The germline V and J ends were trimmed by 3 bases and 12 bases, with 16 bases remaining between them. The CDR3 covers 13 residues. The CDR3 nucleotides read TGTGCCAGCAGCGCCGGCGTCGCAACGGTGCAGTTCTTC. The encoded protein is CASSAGVATVQFF. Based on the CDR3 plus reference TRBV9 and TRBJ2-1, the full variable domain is DSGVTQTPKHLITATGQRVTLRCSPRSGDLSVYWYQQSLDQGLQFLIQYYNGEERAKGNILERFSAQQFPDLHSELNLSSLELGDSALYFCASSAGVATVQFFGPGTRLTVL.

The CDR3 sequence: CASSMFLAGVYEQYF. Here the CDR3 DNA reads TGTGCCAGTAGTATGTTCCTAGCGGGAGTGTACGAGCAGTACTTC. The V call is TRBV19, the J call TRBJ2-7; TRBD2 matches at 10 bases. This CDR3 contains 15 residues. Germline assignment: CDR1 LNHDA and CDR2 SQIVND (reference sequence). V was pared by 3 bases and J by 4 bases, with 6 bases of the junction left unmatched.

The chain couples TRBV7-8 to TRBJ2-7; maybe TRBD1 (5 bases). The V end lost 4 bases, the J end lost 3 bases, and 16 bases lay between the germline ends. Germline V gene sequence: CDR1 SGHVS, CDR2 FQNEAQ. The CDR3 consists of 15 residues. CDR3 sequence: CASSSRGGDDYEQYF. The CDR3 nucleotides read TGTGCCAGCAGCTCAAGGGGCGGAGATGACTACGAGCAGTACTTC.

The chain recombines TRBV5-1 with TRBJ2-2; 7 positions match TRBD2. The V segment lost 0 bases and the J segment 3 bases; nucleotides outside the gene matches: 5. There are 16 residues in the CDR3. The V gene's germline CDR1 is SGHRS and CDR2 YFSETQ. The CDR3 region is CASSLAYLADTGELFF. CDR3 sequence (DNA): TGCGCCAGCAGCTTGGCCTATCTAGCGGACACCGGGGAGCTGTTTTTT.

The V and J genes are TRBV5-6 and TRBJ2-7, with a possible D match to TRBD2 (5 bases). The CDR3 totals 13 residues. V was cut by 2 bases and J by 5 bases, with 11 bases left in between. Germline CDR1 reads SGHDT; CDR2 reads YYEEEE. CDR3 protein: CASSFGGGDEQYF. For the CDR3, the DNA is TGTGCCAGCAGCTTTGGCGGAGGCGACGAGCAGTACTTC.